The entry below gives a single TCR beta chain sequence along with its context. The sample belongs to a study of blood T cell repertoires in COVID-19. The wider study: The United States, Italy and Spain provided the acute and convalescent COVID-19 samples. T cells, B-cell-depleted T cells, or PBMCs supplied cDNA or gDNA.

As handled by the study authors: Counts of nucleated cells, estimated from reference gene primer amplification, were obtained. This table comes from immunoSEQ multiplex PCR, and its TCRdb copy is limited to in-frame clones, with some not included. The DNA was the basis for D and trimming; V, J and clone size are from that table. The repertoire holds 250,000 to 350,000 clones, with approximately 84% as singletons. The V gene lost 6 bases and the J gene lost 7 bases, with 19 bases spanning the gap. The CDR3 covers 15 residues. Germline V gives CDR1 MDHEN, CDR2 SYDVKM. The sequence was obtained from a woman in her twenties or thirties who had recovered from COVID-19. The sequenced material came from peripheral blood. The chain uses TRBV28 and TRBJ1-5; D gene unclear. CDR3 protein: CASSPLALPWQPQHF. CDR3 DNA: TGTGCCAGCAGCCCCCTGGCCCTGCCTTGGCAGCCCCAGCATTTT. The entire variable domain, with the rest obtained from reference TRBV28 and TRBJ1-5, is as follows: DVKVTQSSRYLVKRTGEKVFLECVQDMDHENMFWYRQDPGLGLRLIYFSYDVKMKEKGDIPEGYSVSREKKERFSLILESASTNQTSMYLCASSPLALPWQPQHFGDGTRLSIL.